Below are 12 T cell receptor beta chains sequenced from a single sample in a study of blood T cell repertoires in COVID-19. Sequenced by immunoSEQ multiplex PCR; TCRdb stores in-frame clones only, minus some. Counted here are tens of thousands of clones, about nine tenths occurring once; the ten biggest clones make up around 20%. Material: peripheral blood. These receptors came from an elderly woman with COVID-19, enrolled during active disease.

This sequence joins TRBV2 and TRBJ1-5, with D uncertain. The germline V gene has CDR1 SNHLY and CDR2 FYNNEI. The CDR3 covers 14 residues. V was shortened by 6 bases and J by 0 bases, with 9 bases between the two germline ends. CDR3 coding DNA: TGTGCCAGCAGCCGCGGGTTTAGCAATCAGCCCCAGCATTTT. This sequence encodes CASSRGFSNQPQHF.

The V call is TRBV9, the J call TRBJ2-5, with D possibly matching TRBD1 (6 bases). This CDR3 contains 14 residues. From germline, CDR1 is SGDLS and CDR2 YYNGEE. V lost 7 bases to trimming and J lost 1 base, with 14 bases between them. The CDR3 reads CASSLGATQETQYF. CDR3 DNA sequence: TGTGCCAGCTCCCTGGGGGCAACCCAAGAGACCCAGTACTTC.

CDR3 sequence: CASTERGNQPQHF. CDR3 nucleotides: TGTGCCAGCACCGAAAGGGGAAATCAGCCCCAGCATTTT. The J gene is TRBJ1-5, the V gene TRBV2; D possibly corresponds to TRBD1 (5 bases). The CDR3 has 13 residues. The V and J ends lost 7 bases and 4 bases respectively, with 11 bases between them. The germline V gene encodes CDR1 SNHLY and CDR2 FYNNEI.

The chain combines TRBV5-4 with TRBJ2-3, with D uncertain. This CDR3 comprises 13 residues. V lost 0 bases to trimming and J lost 9 bases, with 11 bases between them. Per germline, CDR1 SGHNT and CDR2 YYREEE (reference sequence). The CDR3 coding sequence is TGTGCCAGCAGCTTGGGCAGCGAGATCACGCAGTATTTT. Its protein product is CASSLGSEITQYF.

This rearrangement joins TRBV30 to TRBJ1-2; D possibly corresponds to TRBD1 (6 bases). Germline-derived CDR1 and CDR2 are GTSNPN and SVGIG (reference sequence). This CDR3 is 12 amino acids long. Trimming left V 0 bases short and J 11 bases short, with 13 bases between. CDR3 in DNA: TGTGCCTGGAGTGTACAGGGAGACAGGTACACCTTC. This codes for CAWSVQGDRYTF. Based on the CDR3 plus reference TRBV30 and TRBJ1-2, the full variable domain is SQTIHQWPATLVQPVGSPLSLECTVEGTSNPNLYWYRQAAGRGLQLLFYSVGIGQISSEVPQNLSASRPQDRQFILSSKKLLLSDSGFYLCAWSVQGDRYTFGSGTRLTVV.

This clone was seen a single time. This rearrangement joins TRBV2 to TRBJ2-1; TRBD1 matches at 11 bases. The CDR3 has 14 residues. V lost 5 bases to trimming and J lost 5 bases; unmatched junction nucleotides: 2. Germline V gene data show CDR1 as SNHLY and CDR2 as FYNNEI. The CDR3 sequence: CASSTDRGHNEQFF. CDR3 DNA sequence: TGTGCCAGCAGTACGGACAGGGGGCACAATGAGCAGTTCTTC.

This rearrangement joins TRBV9 to TRBJ2-7; 8 nucleotides agree with TRBD1. V dropped 0 bases and J dropped 2; count of bases not matched to a gene: 4. This CDR3 contains 15 residues. Looked up from germline, CDR1 is SGDLS and CDR2 is YYNGEE. CDR3 sequence reads: CASSVDRGSTYEQYF. The DNA for the CDR3 is TGTGCCAGCAGCGTAGACAGGGGGAGCACCTACGAGCAGTACTTC.

Only one count was recorded for this clone. This chain links TRBV5-1 with TRBJ2-5, with 8 bases lining up with TRBD1. Per germline, CDR1 SGHRS and CDR2 YFSETQ. V lost 4 bases and J lost 2; bases outside the gene matches: 7. CDR3 length: 15 amino acids. CDR3 residues: CASSGGQGPQETQYF. The CDR3 coding sequence is TGCGCCAGCAGCGGTGGACAGGGCCCGCAAGAGACCCAGTACTTC.

This chain links TRBV20-1 with TRBJ2-5; 7 positions agree with TRBD1. Germline-derived CDR1 and CDR2 are DFQATT and SNEGSKA (reference sequence). The CDR3 totals 15 residues. Trimming removed 3 bases from V and 0 bases from J; junction bases left unmatched: 7. As DNA, the CDR3 is TGCAGTGCTAGTAGGCAGGACAGGCACCAAGAGACCCAGTACTTC. Its protein is CSASRQDRHQETQYF.

This chain links TRBV6-5 with TRBJ1-4; no clear D. The CDR3 runs 15 residues. CDR1 is MNHEY, CDR2 SVGAGI, per germline. Trimming removed 2 bases from V and 7 bases from J, with 14 bases in between. CDR3 nucleotide sequence: TGTGCCAGCAGTTACGCGGGGAAGAAAGGTGAAAAACTGTTTTTT. It is translated as CASSYAGKKGEKLFF.

The rearrangement uses TRBV30 and TRBJ1-2; perhaps TRBD1 as D (6 bases). The V gene lost 7 bases and the J gene lost 4 bases, with 22 bases spanning the gap. Germline V gene data show CDR1 as GTSNPN and CDR2 as SVGIG (reference sequence). This CDR3 is 15 amino acids long. DNA of the CDR3: TGTGCCTTGGAAGGGGGACCCGTCGAGGCCTATGGCTACACCTTC. As protein: CALEGGPVEAYGYTF.

This clone is a singleton in its sample. The chain uses TRBV20-1 and TRBJ1-1; D unresolved. The CDR3 totals 11 residues. Per the germline V gene, CDR1 is DFQATT and CDR2 is SNEGSKA (reference sequence). The V gene lost 2 bases and the J gene lost 5 bases, with 6 bases spanning the gap. The chain's CDR3 is CSARSITEAFF. CDR3 in DNA: TGCAGTGCTAGAAGCATTACTGAAGCTTTCTTT.